The 32 T cell receptor beta chains below come from one sample, sequenced in a study of blood T cell dynamics during melanoma immunotherapy. Sequenced by immunoSEQ multiplex PCR; TCRdb stores in-frame clones only, minus some. There are about 10,000 clones in the sample; about 89% occur only once, and 6% to 9.5% lies in the top ten. Time point specified: pre-treatment baseline. The sample in question was blood, obtained from a patient treated with checkpoint blockade. The origin of the receptors is a human donor with melanoma.

The genes are TRBV5-4 and TRBJ2-5, with D perhaps TRBD1 (6 bases). Germline V gene data show CDR1 as SGHNT and CDR2 as YYREEE (reference sequence). Trimming shortened V by 3 bases and J by 1 base, and 16 bases separated the two germline ends. The CDR3 extends over 16 amino acids. The CDR3 DNA is TGTGCCAGCAGCTCCAGGACAGAAGGACCCCAAGAGACCCAGTACTTC. Translating it yields CASSSRTEGPQETQYF.

CDR3 in amino acids: CATSRGQGGNTIYF. CDR3 sequence (DNA): TGTGCCACCAGCAGGGGACAGGGAGGAAACACCATATATTTT. The chain uses TRBV15 and TRBJ1-3, with 9 bases matching TRBD1. Germline V CDR1 and CDR2: LNHNV, YYDKDF (reference sequence). The length of the CDR3 is 14 residues. The junction had 1 base not matched to a gene; V was cut back by 3 bases and J by 4 bases.

The chain employs TRBV7-9 and TRBJ1-2, with a tentative D call TRBD1 (5 bases). CDR3 size: 14 residues. Trimming stripped 6 bases from V and 0 bases from J, with 11 bases between. Per the germline V gene, CDR1 is SEHNR and CDR2 is FQNEAQ (reference sequence). In nucleotides, the CDR3 is TGTGCCAGCAGGCCGGGGGGAACTAACTATGGCTACACCTTC. Its translation is CASRPGGTNYGYTF. The entire variable domain, with the rest obtained from reference TRBV7-9 and TRBJ1-2, is as follows: DTGVSQNPRHKITKRGQNVTFRCDPISEHNRLYWYRQTLGQGPEFLTYFQNEAQLEKSRLLSDRFSAERPKGSFSTLEIQRTEQGDSAMYLCASRPGGTNYGYTFGSGTRLTVV.

The J gene is TRBJ2-5, the V gene TRBV18; D uncertain. The germline V gene has CDR1 KGHSH and CDR2 LQKENI. CDR3 length equals 12 residues. Trimming removed 1 base at V and 4 bases at J, with 4 bases between. CDR3 sequence: CASSPQAETQYF. In DNA form, the CDR3 reads TGTGCCAGCTCACCACAGGCAGAGACCCAGTACTTC.

The table lists this clone with a count of one. The chain uses TRBV28 and TRBJ1-1; D is possibly TRBD1 (6 bases). V was trimmed by 7 bases and J by 1 base, leaving 16 bases between them. This CDR3 is built from 15 residues. Germline values: CDR1 MDHEN, CDR2 SYDVKM. The CDR3 loop is CASTSAGTRNTEAFF. The CDR3 DNA is TGTGCCAGCACCTCCGCCGGGACACGGAACACTGAAGCTTTCTTT.

The J gene is TRBJ2-2, the V gene TRBV27; D is unclear. V gave up 8 bases and J gave up 1 base, with 2 bases separating them. This CDR3 has 11 amino acids. CDR1 is MNHEY, CDR2 SMNVEV, per germline (reference sequence). The CDR3 region has the DNA TGTGCCAGCCGGAACACCGGGGAGCTGTTTTTT. Protein sequence: CASRNTGELFF.

The rearrangement links TRBV27 to TRBJ2-7; TRBD2 aligns across 14 bases. Germline trimming cut 5 bases from V and 3 bases from J; bases unmatched to any gene: 12. CDR1 is MNHEY, CDR2 SMNVEV, per germline (reference sequence). This CDR3 has 18 residues. Here the CDR3 DNA reads TGTGCCAGCAGTCCTGCCCCCCTTGGACTAGCGGGAGGCTACGAGCAGTACTTC. It codes for CASSPAPLGLAGGYEQYF.

CDR3 DNA sequence: TGTGCCTGGAGTGGACAGTATAGCAATCAGCCCCAGCATTTT. It codes for CAWSGQYSNQPQHF. This chain uses TRBV30 with TRBJ1-5; a possible D gene is TRBD1 (5 bases). Trimming took 1 base from V and 0 from J, leaving 7 bases between them. CDR1 and CDR2 from the germline V gene are GTSNPN and SVGIG (reference sequence). The CDR3 is 14 residues long.

The chain is built from TRBV7-3 and TRBJ2-7, with D possibly TRBD2 on 6 matching bases. Per the germline V gene, CDR1 is SGHTA and CDR2 is FQGTGA. V was clipped by 4 bases and J by 7 bases, with 8 bases between them. The CDR3 consists of 11 residues. CDR3 nucleotides: TGTGCCAGCAGCTACGGGGGAGAGCAGTACTTC. Protein product: CASSYGGEQYF.

This clone appeared a few times. The chain has TRBV9 and TRBJ1-1; D remains ambiguous. This CDR3 region has 14 residues. CDR1 is SGDLS, CDR2 YYNGEE, per germline. Deletions cut 0 bases from V and 4 bases from J, with 10 bases between. CDR3 in amino acids: CASSVASRSTEAFF. DNA of the CDR3: TGTGCCAGCAGCGTAGCTAGTAGAAGCACTGAAGCTTTCTTT. Full variable domain (missing parts from reference TRBV9 and TRBJ1-1): DSGVTQTPKHLITATGQRVTLRCSPRSGDLSVYWYQQSLDQGLQFLIQYYNGEERAKGNILERFSAQQFPDLHSELNLSSLELGDSALYFCASSVASRSTEAFFGQGTRLTVV.

The chain is built from TRBV7-2 and TRBJ1-1; no clear D. The CDR3 consists of 13 residues. Deletions cut 3 bases from V and 1 base from J, with 6 bases between. Germline values: CDR1 SGHTA, CDR2 FQGNSA. CDR3 in amino acids: CASSLERNTEAFF. The DNA for the CDR3 is TGTGCCAGCAGCTTGGAGAGGAACACTGAAGCTTTCTTT.

The chain has TRBV9 and TRBJ1-1; no reliable D call. The V gene's germline CDR1 is SGDLS and CDR2 YYNGEE. This CDR3 is 14 amino acids long. V was cut by 2 bases and J by 0 bases, with 8 bases left in between. In DNA, the CDR3 is TGTGCCAGCAGCGTGACACTACTGAACACTGAAGCTTTCTTT. Amino acids: CASSVTLLNTEAFF. Full variable domain (remainder filled in from reference TRBV9 and TRBJ1-1): DSGVTQTPKHLITATGQRVTLRCSPRSGDLSVYWYQQSLDQGLQFLIQYYNGEERAKGNILERFSAQQFPDLHSELNLSSLELGDSALYFCASSVTLLNTEAFFGQGTRLTVV.

This chain uses TRBV7-2 with TRBJ2-1; unclear D gene. CDR1 SGHTA and CDR2 FQGNSA come from the germline V gene. The V gene lost 0 bases and the J gene lost 3 bases, with 9 bases spanning the gap. This CDR3 comprises 15 residues. The CDR3 reads CASSLASDGYNEQFF. The CDR3 DNA reads TGTGCCAGCAGCTTAGCCTCAGACGGCTACAATGAGCAGTTCTTC.

The rearrangement links TRBV6-4 to TRBJ2-1; 11 bases agree with TRBD2. From germline, CDR1 is MRHNA and CDR2 SNTAGT. V lost 3 bases and J lost 5; bases outside the gene matches: 9. This CDR3 region has 17 residues. The CDR3 loop is CASSESRTSGLNNEQFF. The CDR3, as DNA: TGTGCCAGCAGTGAAAGTCGGACTAGCGGGTTAAACAATGAGCAGTTCTTC.

This clone was counted once. This rearrangement joins TRBV7-2 to TRBJ1-2; D is unresolved. V was pared by 2 bases and J by 4 bases, with 14 bases between. CDR3 length: 15 residues. Per germline, CDR1 SGHTA and CDR2 FQGNSA. The CDR3 is CASSLSGTPVYGYTF. CDR3 in DNA: TGTGCCAGCAGCTTATCTGGCACCCCCGTCTATGGCTACACCTTC.

The chain employs TRBV6-6 and TRBJ1-4; D is uncertain. V shed 4 bases and J shed 4 bases, with 16 bases lying between them. Germline-derived CDR1 and CDR2 are MNHNY and SVGAGI (reference sequence). This CDR3 is built from 16 residues. The CDR3: CASSSIRLSYNEKLFF. CDR3 sequence (DNA): TGTGCCAGCAGTTCCATCCGCCTCTCTTATAATGAAAAACTGTTTTTT.

J is TRBJ2-3 and V is TRBV18, with 7 bases lining up with TRBD2. CDR3 size: 17 residues. V lost 0 bases and J lost 0; bases outside the gene matches: 6. Germline CDR1 KGHSH, CDR2 LQKENI. Here the CDR3 reads CASSPPVSGSSTDTQYF. The DNA for the CDR3 is TGTGCCAGCTCACCACCCGTTAGCGGGTCTAGCACAGATACGCAGTATTTT.

This sequence joins TRBV11-3 and TRBJ2-7, with D perhaps matching TRBD2 (6 bases). The germline V and J ends were trimmed by 1 base and 1 base, with 14 bases remaining between them. This CDR3 region has 16 residues. Germline loops: CDR1 SGHNT, CDR2 YENEEA. CDR3 in amino acids: CASSLVRGSGSYEQYF. CDR3 DNA sequence: TGTGCCAGCAGCTTAGTTCGGGGGAGTGGGTCCTACGAGCAGTACTTC.

The table lists this clone with a few counts. The gene calls are TRBV28 and TRBJ1-2, with D hard to call. V was clipped by 5 bases and J by 5 bases, with 12 bases between them. The CDR3 totals 13 residues. Germline V lookup: CDR1 MDHEN, CDR2 SYDVKM. The CDR3 DNA sequence: TGTGCCAGCAGTCCTGGAGCACCTTATGGCTACACCTTC. Protein sequence: CASSPGAPYGYTF.

The J gene is TRBJ2-1, the V gene TRBV7-9; D remains unclear. Looked up from germline, CDR1 is SEHNR and CDR2 is FQNEAQ (reference sequence). V lost 0 bases and J 2 bases, leaving 8 bases between the germline ends. The CDR3 extends over 15 amino acids. The CDR3 loop reads CASSLAGGAYNEQFF. The CDR3 DNA reads TGTGCCAGCAGCTTAGCAGGTGGCGCCTACAATGAGCAGTTCTTC.

V is TRBV7-6 and J is TRBJ2-2, with TRBD2 matching 13 bases. Germline CDR1 SGHVS, CDR2 FNYEAQ. V shed 5 bases, J shed 6 bases, and the junction held 9 bases outside the gene matches. The CDR3 consists of 17 residues. DNA for the CDR3: TGTGCCAGCAGCCCAGGGACTAGCGGGAAGTTCGCCGGGGAGCTGTTTTTT. It specifies CASSPGTSGKFAGELFF.

The chain carries TRBV30 and TRBJ1-6, with a tentative D call TRBD1 (6 bases). With 0 bases removed from V and 7 bases from J, the gap between germline ends came to 13 bases. Per germline, CDR1 GTSNPN and CDR2 SVGIG (reference sequence). CDR3 length: 15 residues. CDR3 coding DNA: TGTGCCTGGAGTGTACAGGGCACGCGGAATTCACCCCTCCACTTT. It is translated as CAWSVQGTRNSPLHF.

This chain uses TRBV6-5 with TRBJ1-5; TRBD1 matches at 7 bases. J was trimmed by 2 bases and V by 5 bases; bases with no gene match: 3. The CDR3 is 14 residues long. Per the germline V gene, CDR1 is MNHEY and CDR2 is SVGAGI. CDR3 region: CASSNTGGNQPQHF. CDR3 coding DNA: TGTGCCAGCAGTAATACAGGGGGCAATCAGCCCCAGCATTTT.

This chain uses TRBV28 with TRBJ1-1; tentative D call: TRBD1 (5 bases). The CDR3 is 12 residues long. Trimming took off 6 bases at V and 6 bases at J, with 11 bases between the two ends. The germline CDR1 and CDR2 sequences are MDHEN and SYDVKM. The CDR3 spells CASSRQGPEAFF. CDR3 in DNA: TGTGCCAGCAGCCGGCAGGGTCCTGAAGCTTTCTTT.

This clone was detected once. The gene calls are TRBV18 and TRBJ2-5; 11 bases line up with TRBD2. Germline lookup yields CDR1 KGHSH and CDR2 LQKENI. The CDR3 covers 18 residues. Trimming at V came to 3 bases and at J to 1 base, leaving 10 bases not matched to a gene. The CDR3 sequence: CASSPPSTSGNPQETQYF. CDR3 in DNA: TGTGCCAGCTCACCCCCCTCGACTAGCGGGAACCCCCAAGAGACCCAGTACTTC.

The gene calls are TRBV29-1 and TRBJ2-2; D is perhaps TRBD2 (5 bases). Germline CDR1 and CDR2: SQVTM and ANQGSEA. The CDR3 runs to 13 residues. V was clipped by 4 bases and J by 5 bases, with 11 bases between them. The CDR3 DNA is TGCAGCGTTGCCGTCTCGGGGACCGGGGAGCTGTTTTTT. Translated: CSVAVSGTGELFF.

This chain links TRBV5-4 with TRBJ2-2, with 14 bases that match TRBD2. Germline values: CDR1 SGHNT, CDR2 YYREEE (reference sequence). CDR3 size: 19 residues. With 4 bases clipped from V and 6 bases from J, the junction kept 14 bases outside the gene matches. CDR3 amino acids: CASSVTGRGTSGSAGELFF. The CDR3 nucleotides are TGTGCCAGCAGCGTGACAGGGAGGGGGACTAGCGGGAGTGCCGGGGAGCTGTTTTTT.

The chain couples TRBV28 to TRBJ2-3, with D tentatively TRBD2 (5 bases). CDR3 length: 15 amino acids. Trimming stripped 8 bases from V and 7 bases from J, with 22 bases between. Germline V gene sequence: CDR1 MDHEN, CDR2 SYDVKM. The CDR3 bases are TGTGCCAGCGGGGAAGAGGGATCCCTCTTTCATACGCAGTATTTT. It is translated as CASGEEGSLFHTQYF.

This clone appeared a single time. This rearrangement joins TRBV7-8 to TRBJ2-3, with a tentative D call TRBD2 (7 bases). CDR1 and CDR2 (germline): SGHVS, FQNEAQ. The V gene lost 6 bases and the J gene lost 1 base, with 17 bases spanning the gap. This CDR3 has 16 residues. The CDR3 protein is CASRRGGAERTDTQYF. The CDR3 region has the DNA TGTGCCAGCAGAAGAGGGGGGGCAGAACGCACAGATACGCAGTATTTT.

V usage is TRBV5-5 and J usage is TRBJ2-5, with D possibly matching TRBD2 (6 bases). The CDR3 consists of 13 residues. V shed 1 base and J shed 5 bases, with 9 bases lying between them. Germline CDR1 SGHKS, CDR2 YYEKEE (reference sequence). The CDR3 loop reads CASSLPRGETQYF. The CDR3 DNA reads TGTGCCAGCAGCTTGCCTCGGGGGGAGACCCAGTACTTC.

The chain employs TRBV19 and TRBJ2-2; 9 positions match TRBD1. In germline, CDR1 is LNHDA, CDR2 SQIVND (reference sequence). The CDR3 has 16 residues. V was clipped by 7 bases and J by 4 bases; unmatched bases: 10. The CDR3 protein is CASNPRQGGGTGELFF. The CDR3 DNA follows: TGTGCCAGTAACCCCCGACAGGGGGGGGGCACCGGGGAGCTGTTTTTT.

The chain uses TRBV2 and TRBJ2-1; 12 nucleotides agree with TRBD1. Germline CDR1 is SNHLY and CDR2 is FYNNEI. The V and J ends lost 8 bases and 7 bases, in that order; junction bases with no gene match: 6. CDR3 length equals 14 residues. CDR3 sequence: CASGRDRGLNEQFF. The CDR3 DNA reads TGTGCCAGCGGCCGGGACAGGGGGCTTAATGAGCAGTTCTTC.